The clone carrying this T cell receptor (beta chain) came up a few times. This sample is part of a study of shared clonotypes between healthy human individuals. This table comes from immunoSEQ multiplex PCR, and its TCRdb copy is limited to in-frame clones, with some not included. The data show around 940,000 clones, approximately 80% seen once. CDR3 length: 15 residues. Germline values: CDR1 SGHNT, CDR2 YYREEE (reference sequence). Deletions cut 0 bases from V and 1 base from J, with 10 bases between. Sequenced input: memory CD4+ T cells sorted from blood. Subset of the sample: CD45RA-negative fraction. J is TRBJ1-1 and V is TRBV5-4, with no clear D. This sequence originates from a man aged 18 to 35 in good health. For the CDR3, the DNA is TGTGCCAGCAGCTTGGGATGGTCAGGGAACACTGAAGCTTTCTTT. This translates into CASSLGWSGNTEAFF.